Listed here are 29 T cell receptor beta chains from one sample, sequenced in a study of CXCR3-negative and CXCR3-positive naive CD8 T cells. Through 5' RACE with UMI labels, the TRB cDNA libraries were prepared. TCRdb reprocessed the 5' RACE reads, with one entry per CDR3 protein and no DNA. Its table lists 100,000 to 150,000 distinct CDR3 sequences. The sample taken for sequencing was naive CXCR3- CD8+ T cells from blood. Noted subset: CD45RO-CCR7+CD27+CD95- naive CD8+ T cells lacking CXCR3 (TNR3-). The receptors were sampled from a human donor in good health. Some clones in this sample may be carry-over from other donors' samples.

The chain couples TRBV7-2 to TRBJ1-1; TCRdb's D call of TRBD1 is untestable without DNA. This CDR3 region has 16 residues. Germline V gives CDR1 SGHTA, CDR2 FQGNSA. The CDR3 spells CASSRPGTGEATEAFF. Together with reference TRBV7-2 and TRBJ1-1, the CDR3 gives the full variable domain: GAGVSQSPSNKVTEKGKDVELRCDPISGHTALYWYRQSLGQGLEFLIYFQGNSAPDKSGLPSDRFSAERTGGSVSTLTIQRTQQEDSAVYLCASSRPGTGEATEAFFGQGTRLTVV.

The chain joins TRBV4-3 to TRBJ2-3; TCRdb indicates TRBD2, and absent DNA this call remains unverified. The CDR3 is 16 amino acids. Germline CDR1 is LGHNA and CDR2 is YSLEER. The CDR3 spells CASSQDLASGPDTQYF.

The rearrangement joins TRBV29-1 to TRBJ2-3; lacking DNA, the TRBD2 call made by TCRdb goes unchecked. The CDR3 is 14 residues long. CDR1 SQVTM and CDR2 ANQGSEA come from the germline V gene. The chain's CDR3 is CSVPSGRGPDTQYF.

This chain uses TRBV12-3 or TRBV12-4 with TRBJ2-7; TCRdb's D call, TRBD1, is unchecked because there is no DNA. There are 15 residues in the CDR3. CDR3 sequence reads: CASSGQGRGSYEQYF.

V and J are TRBV24-1 and TRBJ2-1. The length of the CDR3 is 14 residues. The V gene's germline CDR1 is KGHDR and CDR2 SFDVKD. The CDR3 sequence is CATSDLGFGNEQFF.

The J gene is TRBJ2-1, the V gene TRBV5-1; TCRdb indicates TRBD1, and absent DNA this call remains unverified. The length of the CDR3 is 15 residues. CDR1 and CDR2 from the germline V gene are SGHRS and YFSETQ. CDR3 protein: CASGLGQESYNEQFF.

This chain connects TRBV5-1 to TRBJ1-2. The CDR3 consists of 12 residues. The germline gives CDR1 SGHRS, CDR2 YFSETQ. CDR3 region: CASSPGWEGYTF.

V is TRBV12-3 or TRBV12-4 and J is TRBJ2-3; TCRdb returns TRBD1, unconfirmable since there is no DNA. This CDR3 spans 15 amino acids. CDR3 region: CASSLTGGSTDTQYF.

The chain uses TRBV21-1 and TRBJ2-3; there is no DNA to check the TCRdb D call of TRBD2. TRBV21-1 is a pseudogene. The CDR3 contains 16 residues. This CDR3 reads CASSHRTSGGLDTQYF.

This chain joins TRBV28 and TRBJ2-7; lacking DNA, the TRBD2 call made by TCRdb goes unchecked. The CDR3 loop spans 16 amino acids. The germline V gene has CDR1 MDHEN and CDR2 SYDVKM. The CDR3 sequence: CASSSPRVVGPGEQYF.

The V gene is TRBV12-3 or TRBV12-4, the J gene TRBJ2-3; with no DNA, the TCRdb D assignment of TRBD1 cannot be verified. The CDR3 covers 15 residues. The CDR3 is CASNHRGDSTDTQYF.

The chain employs TRBV7-9 and TRBJ2-7; TCRdb's D gene call, TRBD1, goes unchecked for lack of DNA. Germline V CDR1 and CDR2: SEHNR, FQNEAQ (reference sequence). The CDR3 runs to 14 residues. The CDR3 loop reads CASSLGGTGAEQYF.

This rearrangement joins TRBV7-9 to TRBJ2-1; the D call from TCRdb, TRBD2, cannot be confirmed without DNA. CDR1 and CDR2 (germline): SEHNR, FQNEAQ (reference sequence). This CDR3 has 15 residues. The CDR3 loop reads CASSLPGTRNNEQFF.

The chain employs TRBV5-1 and TRBJ2-3; TCRdb indicates TRBD2, and absent DNA this call remains unverified. CDR1 SGHRS and CDR2 YFSETQ come from the germline V gene. The CDR3 has 17 amino acids. The CDR3 loop reads CASSLVGLAVPTDTQYF.

This rearrangement joins TRBV5-1 to TRBJ2-7. The CDR3 sequence is 12 residues long. The V gene's germline CDR1 is SGHRS and CDR2 YFSETQ. CDR3 sequence: CASSLAPYEQYF.

This chain uses TRBV27 with TRBJ2-1; TCRdb's D gene call, TRBD2, goes unchecked for lack of DNA. The CDR3 runs 16 residues. The germline CDR1 and CDR2 sequences are MNHEY and SMNVEV (reference sequence). The chain's CDR3 is CASSLSAGGSYNEQFF.

V and J are TRBV4-1 and TRBJ2-5. Germline CDR1 is MGHRA and CDR2 is YSYEKL. The CDR3 is 14 residues long. CDR3 region: CASSPMLSQETQYF.

The V call is TRBV29-1, the J call TRBJ2-5; there is no DNA to check the TCRdb D call of TRBD2. Germline loops: CDR1 SQVTM, CDR2 ANQGSEA. The CDR3 consists of 13 residues. The CDR3 reads CSAELGLQETQYF. Looking up the rest from reference TRBV29-1 and TRBJ2-5 gives the full variable domain: SAVISQKPSRDICQRGTSLTIQCQVDSQVTMMFWYRQQPGQSLTLIATANQGSEATYESGFVIDKFPISRPNLTFSTLTVSNMSPEDSSIYLCSAELGLQETQYFGPGTRLLVL.

V usage is TRBV12-3 or TRBV12-4 and J usage is TRBJ2-1; TCRdb selects TRBD1, and the lack of DNA leaves this call unchecked. The CDR3 runs 15 residues. CDR3 in amino acids: CASSFTGGYNNEQFF.

J is TRBJ2-5 and V is TRBV2; the D call from TCRdb, TRBD1, cannot be confirmed without DNA. Germline values: CDR1 SNHLY, CDR2 FYNNEI. This CDR3 spans 15 amino acids. The CDR3: CASSEPGTGSETQYF.

The rearrangement links TRBV6-5 to TRBJ2-3; the D call from TCRdb, TRBD2, cannot be confirmed without DNA. This CDR3 has 18 amino acids. The germline V gene encodes CDR1 MNHEY and CDR2 SVGAGI. CDR3 sequence: CASRPSGGPYPFADTQYF.

The chain employs TRBV14 and TRBJ2-3; with no DNA, the TCRdb D assignment of TRBD1 cannot be verified. The CDR3 has 15 residues. Germline V gene lookup returns CDR1 SGHDN and CDR2 FVKESK. Here the CDR3 reads CASSPMDRGLDTQYF.

The genes are TRBV4-1 and TRBJ2-7. The V gene's germline CDR1 is MGHRA and CDR2 YSYEKL. The CDR3 is made up of 14 amino acids. The CDR3 here is CASSQDPGSYEQYF.

CDR3 residues: CASSPYTGSRTGANVLTF. The chain carries TRBV28 and TRBJ2-6; as DNA is missing, the TRBD1 call by TCRdb cannot be tested. Germline V gene sequence: CDR1 MDHEN, CDR2 SYDVKM. CDR3 size: 18 residues.

The chain's CDR3 is CASSFPPSVNEQFF. The genes are TRBV28 and TRBJ2-1; as DNA is missing, the TRBD1 call by TCRdb cannot be tested. In germline, CDR1 is MDHEN, CDR2 SYDVKM. The length of the CDR3 is 14 residues.

The rearrangement uses TRBV28 and TRBJ2-2; TCRdb designates TRBD2, a call that cannot be tested without DNA. The CDR3 totals 15 residues. The germline V gene has CDR1 MDHEN and CDR2 SYDVKM. The CDR3 region is CASSLASWNTGELFF.

The V call is TRBV9, the J call TRBJ2-1; the TRBD1 assignment by TCRdb is unverifiable without DNA. Germline-derived CDR1 and CDR2 are SGDLS and YYNGEE. The CDR3 has 15 amino acids. CDR3 amino acids: CASSVGGRGYNEQFF.

The V gene is TRBV14, the J gene TRBJ2-3. Germline CDR1 and CDR2: SGHDN and FVKESK. This CDR3 contains 12 residues. The CDR3 is CASSQAVAAQYF.

V and J are TRBV7-9 and TRBJ1-1. The germline CDR1 and CDR2 sequences are SEHNR and FQNEAQ (reference sequence). The CDR3 sequence is 15 residues long. CDR3 loop: CASSLVRQLNTEAFF.